This T cell receptor (beta chain) was captured by sequencing in a study of cytomegalovirus exposure and HLA in healthy donors. General study points: Later on, an analysis showed TCR association rates differing by HLA locus, with DRB1 the most and HLA-C the fewest. Some segments of the V type, notably TRBV6-2 and TRBV6-3, were excluded as indistinguishable.

Germline V gene sequence: CDR1 SNHLY, CDR2 FYNNEI. The CDR3 is 14 amino acids. V was pared by 3 bases and J by 7 bases, with 15 bases between. On this clone itself: What it recognizes is unknown.

PCR involved 60 Vbeta and 13 Jbeta primers. Here immunoSEQ multiplex PCR was the method, and the copy in TCRdb shows in-frame clones only, minus some. The sample shows approximately 160,000 clones, more than 80% of them seen only once. The source is a woman aged 18-30 years in good health and CMV-seronegative. The specimen was PBMCs. This chain connects TRBV2 to TRBJ2-5, with D hard to call. The CDR3 bases are TGTGCCAGCAGTGAGGAACAGACCGTCGGGACCCAGTACTTC. Translation: CASSEEQTVGTQYF.